The 27 T cell receptor beta chains presented below share a single source sample, sequenced in a study of blood T cell repertoires in COVID-19 (dated by TCRdb to the early 2020s). Library method: the immunoSEQ multiplex PCR assay. Drawn from immuneACCESS, this table holds only the in-frame rearrangements with V and J called that TCRdb kept. Clones are partly lost; checked studies trace under half to an unresolved V gene and leave the rest unexplained. The sample table records roughly 140,000 clones; 84% of these occur just once. Clones ranked in the top ten supply under 10% of the sample. Sequenced material: peripheral blood. The receptors were sampled from a woman aged 80 or over in a cohort sampled during active or convalescent COVID-19.

This sequence joins TRBV7-9 and TRBJ2-3; the D gene is possibly TRBD2 (5 bases). Deletions cut 1 base from V and 2 bases from J, with 16 bases between. The CDR3 loop spans 17 amino acids. The germline V gene has CDR1 SEHNR and CDR2 FQNEAQ (reference sequence). The CDR3 region has the DNA TGTGCCAGCAGCTTAGTTGTTGGCCGAGCGGCCACAGATACGCAGTATTTT. Translation gives CASSLVVGRAATDTQYF.

The chain recombines TRBV19 with TRBJ2-3; weak D call: TRBD1 (6 bases). This CDR3 spans 14 amino acids. The germline CDR1 and CDR2 sequences are LNHDA and SQIVND (reference sequence). Trimming shortened V by 5 bases and J by 5 bases, and 14 bases separated the two germline ends. This CDR3 is CASSGLTGLDTQYF. For the CDR3, the DNA is TGTGCCAGTAGTGGACTCACAGGGTTAGATACGCAGTATTTT.

The CDR3 here is CASSQPTGNYGYTF. The CDR3 nucleotides read TGTGCCAGCAGCCAGCCGACAGGGAACTATGGCTACACCTTC. This rearrangement joins TRBV16 to TRBJ1-2; 7 bases are a match to TRBD1. CDR3 length: 14 amino acids. Germline CDR1 is KGHSY and CDR2 is FQNENV. The J segment lost 2 bases and the V segment lost 3 bases, leaving 3 bases of the junction unmatched.

The chain recombines TRBV6-1 with TRBJ2-7; 10 bases map to TRBD2. The germline CDR1 and CDR2 sequences are MNHNS and SASEGT. The junction had 5 bases not matched to a gene; V was cut back by 1 base and J by 2 bases. The CDR3 sequence is 16 residues long. The chain's CDR3 is CASSEGGAGGPYEQYV. The CDR3 DNA reads TGTGCCAGCAGTGAAGGGGGAGCGGGGGGGCCCTACGAGCAGTACGTC.

This rearrangement joins TRBV6-6 to TRBJ1-1; no firm D call. CDR3 length equals 12 residues. Germline V gene sequence: CDR1 MNHNY, CDR2 SVGAGI (reference sequence). Trimming removed 8 bases at V and 0 bases at J, with 7 bases between. The CDR3 reads CASSEVNTEAFF. The CDR3 coding sequence is TGTGCCAGCTCAGAGGTGAACACTGAAGCTTTCTTT.

This chain connects TRBV7-6 to TRBJ2-2, with 8 bases lining up with TRBD1. Per the germline V gene, CDR1 is SGHVS and CDR2 is FNYEAQ. The CDR3 covers 15 residues. The junction had 5 bases not matched to a gene; V was cut back by 3 bases and J by 5 bases. The DNA for the CDR3 is TGTGCCAGCAGCTTGACAGGGGTCGAGACCGGGGAGCTGTTTTTT. This codes for CASSLTGVETGELFF.

The genes are TRBV3-1 (or the pseudogene TRBV3-2) and TRBJ1-1, with 7 bases lining up with TRBD1. The CDR3 sequence is 14 residues long. V lost 1 base and J lost 7; bases outside the gene matches: 6. The germline V gene has CDR1 LGHDT and CDR2 YNNKEL (reference sequence). Written as DNA, the CDR3 is TGTGCCAGCAGCCAAGCGGACAGGCGCCGTGAAGCTTTCTTT. It is translated as CASSQADRRREAFF.

This sequence joins TRBV29-1 and TRBJ2-5; 9 bases agree with TRBD1. Germline V gene data show CDR1 as SQVTM and CDR2 as ANQGSEA. CDR3 length equals 15 residues. The V gene end was trimmed by 7 bases and the J gene end by 5 bases; junction bases not matched to a gene: 14. The DNA of the CDR3 is TGCAGCGCAGGCCGAATGGACAGGGGTTTGGAGACCCAGTACTTC. Translation: CSAGRMDRGLETQYF.

V is TRBV15 and J is TRBJ1-6, with 7 nucleotides matching TRBD1. Per the germline V gene, CDR1 is LNHNV and CDR2 is YYDKDF (reference sequence). The CDR3 contains 14 residues. Losses at the gene ends were 6 bases for V and 7 bases for J; bases not matched to a gene: 6. The DNA for the CDR3 is TGTGCCACCAGTAGGGGACAGTTAAATTCACCCCTCCACTTT. It yields the protein CATSRGQLNSPLHF.

The chain carries TRBV30 and TRBJ2-3, with 10 bases lining up with TRBD1. The ends lost 7 bases at V and 5 bases at J; junction bases unmatched: 9. Germline CDR1 GTSNPN, CDR2 SVGIG (reference sequence). The CDR3 is 14 amino acids. The DNA of the CDR3 is TGTGCCTCTCCCGGGACAGGGGACGGAGATACGCAGTATTTT. This sequence encodes CASPGTGDGDTQYF.

The rearrangement links TRBV9 to TRBJ1-2; weak D call: TRBD1 (5 bases). V lost 1 base and J lost 4, with 8 bases in between. Germline-derived CDR1 and CDR2 are SGDLS and YYNGEE. The CDR3 runs 13 residues. The CDR3 nucleotides are TGTGCCAGCAGCGTATGGGGGGGCTATGGCTACACCTTC. It is translated as CASSVWGGYGYTF.

The gene calls are TRBV19 and TRBJ1-2; 8 positions match TRBD1. Trimming removed 4 bases from V and 4 bases from J; junction bases left unmatched: 8. This CDR3 contains 15 residues. Germline assignment: CDR1 LNHDA and CDR2 SQIVND (reference sequence). The CDR3 DNA reads as TGTGCCAGTAGTACCCCTGGACAGGGCACCTATGGCTACACCTTC. Translation gives CASSTPGQGTYGYTF.

This chain joins TRBV11-2 and TRBJ1-1, with D perhaps TRBD1 (5 bases). The germline CDR1 and CDR2 sequences are SGHAT and FQNNGV. CDR3 length: 15 residues. Trimming removed 1 base at V and 4 bases at J, with 13 bases between. The CDR3 reads CASSLGGVVGTEAFF. DNA of the CDR3: TGTGCCAGCAGCTTAGGGGGCGTTGTCGGCACTGAAGCTTTCTTT.

The chain carries TRBV3-1 (or the pseudogene TRBV3-2) and TRBJ2-3, with 7 nucleotides matching TRBD2. Germline V CDR1 and CDR2: LGHDT, YNNKEL (reference sequence). V was clipped by 5 bases and J by 10 bases; unmatched bases: 12. This CDR3 is built from 14 residues. The CDR3 DNA sequence: TGTGCCAGCAGCGGATACCGACCGAGCGGGGCGCAGTATTTT. It specifies CASSGYRPSGAQYF.

The CDR3: CASGLDRGDTGELFF. In DNA form, the CDR3 reads TGTGCTAGTGGTTTGGACAGGGGTGACACCGGGGAGCTGTTTTTT. The chain has TRBV12-5 and TRBJ2-2, with 7 bases that match TRBD1. Trimming at V came to 1 base and at J to 3 bases, leaving 2 bases not matched to a gene. CDR3 length: 15 residues. Germline V gene sequence: CDR1 LGHNT, CDR2 FRNRAP. The complete variable domain, with remaining parts taken from reference TRBV12-5 and TRBJ2-2, reads DARVTQTPRHKVTEMGQEVTMRCQPILGHNTVFWYRQTMMQGLELLAYFRNRAPLDDSGMPKDRFSAEMPDATLATLKIQPSEPRDSAVYFCASGLDRGDTGELFFGEGSRLTVL.

The chain has TRBV29-1 and TRBJ1-1; 11 nucleotides line up with TRBD1. Trimming removed 4 bases from V and 3 bases from J; junction bases left unmatched: 4. CDR3 size: 14 residues. Looked up from germline, CDR1 is SQVTM and CDR2 is ANQGSEA. In nucleotides, the CDR3 is TGCAGCGTTGCGAGGGACAGGGGGTACACTGAAGCTTTCTTT. Translation gives CSVARDRGYTEAFF.

V gene TRBV7-2 combines with J gene TRBJ1-2; 7 bases are shared with TRBD1. Per germline, CDR1 SGHTA and CDR2 FQGNSA. The CDR3 covers 13 residues. With 6 bases clipped from V and 8 bases from J, the junction kept 9 bases outside the gene matches. Here the CDR3 DNA reads TGTGCCAGCAGAGTCAAGGGGGCCCGGGGCTACACCTTC. Encoded protein: CASRVKGARGYTF.

The gene calls are TRBV29-1 and TRBJ1-2; a weak D match, TRBD1 (5 bases). The CDR3 contains 13 residues. In germline, CDR1 is SQVTM, CDR2 ANQGSEA. V dropped 7 bases and J dropped 3 bases, with 15 bases sitting between them. As DNA, the CDR3 is TGCAGCGCCACGGGGGACTCCGACTATGGCTACACCTTC. Translation: CSATGDSDYGYTF.

This sequence joins TRBV7-3 and TRBJ2-3; 9 bases are shared with TRBD2. There are 18 residues in the CDR3. Germline V gene data show CDR1 as SGHTA and CDR2 as FQGTGA. J was trimmed by 0 bases and V by 2 bases; bases with no gene match: 9. The CDR3 reads CASSLVLALAGSTDTQYF. CDR3 in DNA: TGTGCCAGCAGCTTAGTTTTAGCGCTAGCGGGGAGCACAGATACGCAGTATTTT.

This clone was counted a few times. This chain uses TRBV11-2 with TRBJ1-1, with D perhaps matching TRBD1 (5 bases). This CDR3 has 14 amino acids. CDR1 is SGHAT and CDR2 is FQNNGV in the germline V gene. V lost 0 bases to trimming and J lost 7 bases, with 12 bases between them. CDR3: CASSLEQGLIEAFF. CDR3 DNA sequence: TGTGCCAGCAGCTTAGAGCAGGGTCTCATTGAAGCTTTCTTT.

The CDR3, as DNA: TGTGCCAGCAGCCCACCTGGGCGCACAGATACGCAGTATTTT. Protein: CASSPPGRTDTQYF. V gene TRBV6-5 combines with J gene TRBJ2-3; no reliable D call. The germline V gene has CDR1 MNHEY and CDR2 SVGAGI. The CDR3 has 14 amino acids. Trimming removed 6 bases at V and 1 base at J, with 11 bases between.

V is TRBV9 and J is TRBJ1-1, with TRBD1 matching over 7 bases. Germline V gene data show CDR1 as SGDLS and CDR2 as YYNGEE. This CDR3 has 15 residues. J gave up 5 bases and V 2 bases, and 9 bases lay outside the gene matches. DNA of the CDR3: TGTGCCAGCAGCGTGACAGGGATCGGTGGGACTGAAGCTTTCTTT. Its protein is CASSVTGIGGTEAFF.

The rearrangement joins TRBV6-1 to TRBJ1-2, with a possible D match to TRBD1 (5 bases). The CDR3 is 15 residues long. CDR1 and CDR2 (germline): MNHNS, SASEGT. Trimming took off 0 bases at V and 1 base at J, with 9 bases between the two ends. Here the CDR3 reads CASSEAWGGNYGYTF. The CDR3 region has the DNA TGTGCCAGCAGTGAAGCATGGGGGGGTAACTATGGCTACACCTTC.

The rearrangement uses TRBV7-6 and TRBJ2-5; 8 bases are a match to TRBD2. V gave up 4 bases and J gave up 5 bases; unmatched junction bases: 12. Germline CDR1 reads SGHVS; CDR2 reads FNYEAQ. The CDR3 loop spans 16 amino acids. The CDR3 region is CASSSKTGGRLETQYF. For the CDR3, the DNA is TGTGCCAGCAGCTCAAAGACGGGGGGGAGACTGGAGACCCAGTACTTC. The full variable domain, completed using reference TRBV7-6 and TRBJ2-5, is GAGVSQSPRYKVTKRGQDVALRCDPISGHVSLYWYRQALGQGPEFLTYFNYEAQQDKSGLPNDRFSAERPEGSISTLTIQRTEQRDSAMYRCASSSKTGGRLETQYFGPGTRLLVL.

This clone was detected ten times or more. In DNA form, the CDR3 reads TGTGCCATCAGTGACCCACTAGCGGGCGGTCAAGAGACCCAGTACTTC. It yields the protein CAISDPLAGGQETQYF. V is TRBV10-3 and J is TRBJ2-5; 9 bases align to TRBD2. V lost 3 bases, J lost 2 bases, and 7 bases stayed unmatched. This CDR3 comprises 16 residues. Germline V gives CDR1 ENHRY, CDR2 SYGVKD.

Only a few counts were recorded for this clone. The rearrangement uses TRBV6-1 and TRBJ1-1; no reliable D call. CDR3 length: 13 residues. V was clipped by 1 base and J by 7 bases, with 10 bases between them. In germline, CDR1 is MNHNS, CDR2 SASEGT. The CDR3 sequence is CASSEVRTDEAFF. The CDR3 DNA reads TGTGCCAGCAGTGAAGTCAGGACTGATGAAGCTTTCTTT.

In its sample, this clone was seen once. The chain links TRBV18 to TRBJ1-1; possibly TRBD1 for D (5 bases). Trimming cost V 0 bases and J 7 bases, with 9 bases left between them. The CDR3 has 13 residues. Germline V CDR1 and CDR2: KGHSH, LQKENI. The CDR3 reads CASSPPGGGEAFF. DNA for the CDR3: TGTGCCAGCTCACCACCCGGGGGGGGTGAAGCTTTCTTT.